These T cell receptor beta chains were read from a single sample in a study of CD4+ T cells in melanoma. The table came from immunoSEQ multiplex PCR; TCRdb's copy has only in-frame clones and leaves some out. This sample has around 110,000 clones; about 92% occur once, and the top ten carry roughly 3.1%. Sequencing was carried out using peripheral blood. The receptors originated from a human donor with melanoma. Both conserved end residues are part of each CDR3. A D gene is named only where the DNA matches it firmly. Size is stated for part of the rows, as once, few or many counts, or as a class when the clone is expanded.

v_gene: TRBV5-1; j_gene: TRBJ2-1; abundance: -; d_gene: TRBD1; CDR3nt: TGCGCCAGCAGCTTGGGACAGGGGGCGAATGAGCAGTTCTTC; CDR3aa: CASSLGQGANEQFF
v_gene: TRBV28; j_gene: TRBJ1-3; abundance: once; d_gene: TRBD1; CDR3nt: TGTGCCAGCAGGCCTAGTACAGGGGCCGGAAACACCATATATTTT; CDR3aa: CASRPSTGAGNTIYF
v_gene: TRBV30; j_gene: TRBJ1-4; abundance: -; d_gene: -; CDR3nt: TGTGCCTGGAGTGCGGACATCAGATATGAAAAACTGTTTTTT; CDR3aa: CAWSADIRYEKLFF
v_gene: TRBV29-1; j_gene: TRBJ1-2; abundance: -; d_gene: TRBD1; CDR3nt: TGCAGCGTTGGAAGGGGGCAGGGTGGCTATGGCTACACCTTC; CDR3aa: CSVGRGQGGYGYTF
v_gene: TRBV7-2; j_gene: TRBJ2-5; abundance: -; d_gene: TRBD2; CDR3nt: TGTGCCAGCAGCTTAGCGCTAGCGGGACCCTTCCAAGAGACCCAGTACTTC; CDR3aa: CASSLALAGPFQETQYF
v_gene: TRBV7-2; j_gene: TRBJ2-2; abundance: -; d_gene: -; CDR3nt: TGTGCCAGCAGCCCGACTCGAAACACCGGGGAGCTGTTTTTT; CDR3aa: CASSPTRNTGELFF
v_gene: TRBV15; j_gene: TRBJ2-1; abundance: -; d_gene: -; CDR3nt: TGTGCCACCAGCAGACCAGCTGTAACCTACAATGAGCAGTTCTTC; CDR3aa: CATSRPAVTYNEQFF
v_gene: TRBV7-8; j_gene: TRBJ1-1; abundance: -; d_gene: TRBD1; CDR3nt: TGTGCCAGCAGCGCGACAGGGGGCGTCACTGAAGCTTTCTTT; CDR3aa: CASSATGGVTEAFF
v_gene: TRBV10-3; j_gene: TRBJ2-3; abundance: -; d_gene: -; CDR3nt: TGTGCCATCAAAGGCTCTTTGGTGGATACGCAGTATTTT; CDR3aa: CAIKGSLVDTQYF
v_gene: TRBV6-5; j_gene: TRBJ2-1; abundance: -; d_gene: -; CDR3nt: TGTGCCAGCAGCTCAAGGGCCTCCAAGCAGTTCTTC; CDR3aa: CASSSRASKQFF
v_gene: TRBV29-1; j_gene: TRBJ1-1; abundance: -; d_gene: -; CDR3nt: TGCAGCGTGCTACTTCAGGTAAACACTGAAGCTTTCTTT; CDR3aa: CSVLLQVNTEAFF
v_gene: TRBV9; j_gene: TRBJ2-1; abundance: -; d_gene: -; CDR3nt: TGTGCCAGCAGCGTTTGGGGGGGGGCCTTAGAGCAGTTCTTC; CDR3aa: CASSVWGGALEQFF
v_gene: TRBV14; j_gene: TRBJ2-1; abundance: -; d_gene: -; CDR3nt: TGTGCCAGCAGTCCCATCATCCCTAACTCCTACAATGAGCAGTTCTTC; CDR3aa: CASSPIIPNSYNEQFF
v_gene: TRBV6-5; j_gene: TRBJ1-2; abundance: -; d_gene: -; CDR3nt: TGTGCCAGCAGTTACTCGGGCATATACTATGGCTACACCTTC; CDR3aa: CASSYSGIYYGYTF
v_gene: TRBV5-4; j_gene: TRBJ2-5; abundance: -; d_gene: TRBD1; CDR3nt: TGTGCCAGCAGCGCACAGGGGAATCAAGAGACCCAGTACTTC; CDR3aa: CASSAQGNQETQYF
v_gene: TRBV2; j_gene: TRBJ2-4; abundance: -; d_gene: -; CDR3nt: TGTGCCAGCAGGATAGCGATTGCCAAAAACATTCAGTACTTC; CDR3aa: CASRIAIAKNIQYF
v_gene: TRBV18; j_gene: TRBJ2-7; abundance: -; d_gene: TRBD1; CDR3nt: TGTGCCAGCTCATCGGAGCGGGGTAGAGGACAGGGGACCTACGAGCAGTACTTC; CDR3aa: CASSSERGRGQGTYEQYF
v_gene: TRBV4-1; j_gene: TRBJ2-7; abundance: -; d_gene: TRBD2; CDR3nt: TGCGCCAGCAGCCAAGACCAGACTAGCGGGAGCTACGAGCAGTACTTC; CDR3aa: CASSQDQTSGSYEQYF
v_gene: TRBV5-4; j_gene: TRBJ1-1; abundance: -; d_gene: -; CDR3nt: TGTGCCAGCAGTGCCGGTGAACAGATGAACACTGAAGCCTTCTTT; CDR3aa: CASSAGEQMNTEAFF
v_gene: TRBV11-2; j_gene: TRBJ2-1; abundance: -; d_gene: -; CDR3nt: TGTGCCAGCAGCTTAGTTCGAAGTGAGCAGTTCTTC; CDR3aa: CASSLVRSEQFF
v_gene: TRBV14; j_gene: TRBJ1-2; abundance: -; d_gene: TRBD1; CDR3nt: TGTGCCAGCAGCCGGGACAGGGGGCCTTATGGCTACACCTTC; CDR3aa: CASSRDRGPYGYTF
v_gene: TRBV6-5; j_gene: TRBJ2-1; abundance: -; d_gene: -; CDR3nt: TGTGCCAGCAGACTGGGTGCGGCAGGCTACAATGAGCAGTTCTTC; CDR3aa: CASRLGAAGYNEQFF
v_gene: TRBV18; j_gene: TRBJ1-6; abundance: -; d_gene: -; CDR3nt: TGTGCCAGCTCACCCGACGGTGGAGATTCACCCCTCCACTTT; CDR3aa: CASSPDGGDSPLHF
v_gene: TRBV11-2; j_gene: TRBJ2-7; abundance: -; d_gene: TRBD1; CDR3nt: TGTGCCAGCAGCTTAAATCCGGGACAGGGGGCCGGCTACGAGCAGTACTTC; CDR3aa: CASSLNPGQGAGYEQYF
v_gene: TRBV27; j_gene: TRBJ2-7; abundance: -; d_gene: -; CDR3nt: TGTGCCAGCAGTTTACCCAACTCCTACGAGCAGTACTTC; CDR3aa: CASSLPNSYEQYF
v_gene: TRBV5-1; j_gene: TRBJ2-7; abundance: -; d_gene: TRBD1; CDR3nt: TGCGCCAGCAGTCCGCAGGGACAGGGGCCAGACGAGCAGTACTTC; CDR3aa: CASSPQGQGPDEQYF
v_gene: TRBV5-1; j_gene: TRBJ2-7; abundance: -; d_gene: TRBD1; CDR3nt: TGCGCCAGCAGCTTGGCCGGGACAGGGGACGAGCAGTACTTC; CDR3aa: CASSLAGTGDEQYF
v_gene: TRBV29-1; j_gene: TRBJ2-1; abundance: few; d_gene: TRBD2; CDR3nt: TGCAGCGGCACGGGACTAGCGGGGGGGCCCAATGAGCAGTTCTTC; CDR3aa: CSGTGLAGGPNEQFF
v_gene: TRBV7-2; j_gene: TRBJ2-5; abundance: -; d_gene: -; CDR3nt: TGTGCCAGCAGCTTAGCGGGGGCCTCGTACCAAGAGACCCAGTACTTC; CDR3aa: CASSLAGASYQETQYF
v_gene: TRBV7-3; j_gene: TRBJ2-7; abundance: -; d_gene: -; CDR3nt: TGTGCCAGCAGCTTAATGGGGCAGCCTTCCTACGAGCAGTACTTC; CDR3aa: CASSLMGQPSYEQYF
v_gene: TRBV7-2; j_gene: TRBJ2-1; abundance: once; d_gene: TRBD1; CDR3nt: TGTGCCAGCAGCCTGGGGACAGGAACCTTCAATGAGCAGTTCTTC; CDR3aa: CASSLGTGTFNEQFF
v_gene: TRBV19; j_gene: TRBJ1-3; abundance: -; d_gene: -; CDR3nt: TGTGCCAGTACCGTACAAATCTCTGGAAACACCATATATTTT; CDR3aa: CASTVQISGNTIYF
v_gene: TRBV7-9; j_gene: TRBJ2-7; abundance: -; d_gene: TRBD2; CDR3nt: TGTGCCAGCAGCGCCCGTGGGCGGGAGGGCGAGGAGCAGTACTTC; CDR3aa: CASSARGREGEEQYF
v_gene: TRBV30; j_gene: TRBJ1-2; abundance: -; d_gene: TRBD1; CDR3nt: TGTGCCTGGATTTTGGCAGGGGGCTATCGCTATGGCTACACCTTC; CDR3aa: CAWILAGGYRYGYTF
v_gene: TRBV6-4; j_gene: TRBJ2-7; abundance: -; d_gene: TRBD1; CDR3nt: TGTGCCAGCAGTGTTCCGGGACAGGGGGCATCCTACGAGCAGTACTTC; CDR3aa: CASSVPGQGASYEQYF
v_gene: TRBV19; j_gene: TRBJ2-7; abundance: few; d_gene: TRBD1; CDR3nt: TGTGCCAGTGGGAGAGGACAGGGTGGCTACGAGCAGTACTTC; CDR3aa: CASGRGQGGYEQYF
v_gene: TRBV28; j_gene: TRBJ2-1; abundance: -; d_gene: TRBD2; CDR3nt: TGTGCCAGCAGTCGGCACGGGACTAGTTGGGACAATGAGCAGTTCTTC; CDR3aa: CASSRHGTSWDNEQFF
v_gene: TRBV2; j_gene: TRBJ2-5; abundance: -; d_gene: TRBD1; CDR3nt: TGTGCCACGAATAGTCCGGGACAGGGGGTGGAGACCCAGTACTTC; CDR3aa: CATNSPGQGVETQYF
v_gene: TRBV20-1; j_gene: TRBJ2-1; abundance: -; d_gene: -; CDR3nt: TGCAGTGCTAGTGACAATGAGCAGTTCTTC; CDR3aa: CSASDNEQFF
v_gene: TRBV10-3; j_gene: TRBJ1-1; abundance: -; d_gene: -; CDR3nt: TGTGCCATCAGTGCCGGGGTACTGAACACTGAAGCTTTCTTT; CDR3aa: CAISAGVLNTEAFF
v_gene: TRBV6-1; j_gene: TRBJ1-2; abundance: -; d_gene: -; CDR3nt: TGTGCCAGCAGTGAAGCAGGGACTTCAAATGGAGGCTACACCTTC; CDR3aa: CASSEAGTSNGGYTF
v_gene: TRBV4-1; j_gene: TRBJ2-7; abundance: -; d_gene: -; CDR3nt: TGCGCCAGCAGCCAAGGCCCCGGGAGCCCCGAGCAGTACTTC; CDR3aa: CASSQGPGSPEQYF
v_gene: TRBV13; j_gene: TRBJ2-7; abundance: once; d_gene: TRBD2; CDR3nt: TGTGCCAGCAGGAGGACTAGCGGGGTCGAGCAGTACTTC; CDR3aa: CASRRTSGVEQYF
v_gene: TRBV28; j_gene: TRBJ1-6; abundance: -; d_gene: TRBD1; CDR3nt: TGTGCCAGCAGCCCGCCCGGCGGACAGGCTGGGGATTCACCCCTCCACTTT; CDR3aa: CASSPPGGQAGDSPLHF